One and the same sample provided the 29 T cell receptor beta chains below, sequenced in a study of post-analysis software for immune sequencing data. Study-level findings and limits: In patients, a few TRBV segments were more frequent than in controls, with TRBV5-6, TRBV5-1 and TRBV20-1 among them.

These TCRs are of unknown antigen specificity. Built from TCR beta cDNA, the libraries had unique molecular identifiers in them. MiXCR was run by TCRdb on the PCR reads, yielding one entry per CDR3 protein. Among 700,000 to 900,000 distinct CDR3 sequences listed, more than 45% were seen once. The sample taken for sequencing was blood. Receptor source: a girl under 18 with multiple sclerosis.

The J gene is TRBJ2-5, the V gene TRBV28; TRBD1 matches 8 bases. Near its end, the DNA agrees better with TRBJ2-7, so the J call may be wrong. The CDR3 covers 18 residues. CDR1 is MDHEN, CDR2 SYDVKM, per germline. The CDR3 loop reads CASSPRDRIWDLGYEQYF. In DNA, the CDR3 is TGTGCCAGCAGTCCCCGGGACAGGATCTGGGATCTGGGTTACGAGCAGTACTTC.

In its sample, this clonotype was seen a few times. This chain connects TRBV9 to TRBJ2-5; 7 nucleotides align to TRBD1. V was clipped by 4 bases and J by 5 bases; unmatched bases: 11. Germline V lookup: CDR1 SGDLS, CDR2 YYNGEE. This CDR3 comprises 15 residues. The CDR3 is CASSFTGEAAETQYF. The CDR3 nucleotides read TGTGCCAGCAGCTTTACAGGGGAAGCTGCGGAGACCCAGTACTTC. The full variable domain, completed using reference TRBV9 and TRBJ2-5, is DSGVTQTPKHLITATGQRVTLRCSPRSGDLSVYWYQQSLDQGLQFLIQYYNGEERAKGNILERFSAQQFPDLHSELNLSSLELGDSALYFCASSFTGEAAETQYFGPGTRLLVL.

This clonotype has just a few counts. The J gene is TRBJ2-7, the V gene TRBV20-1, with 10 bases lining up with TRBD1. V lost 2 bases, J lost 4 bases, and 14 bases stayed unmatched. From germline, CDR1 is DFQATT and CDR2 SNEGSKA (reference sequence). The CDR3 sequence is 17 residues long. The CDR3 loop is CSARMRGQGPSGYEQYF. The CDR3 bases are TGCAGTGCTAGAATGCGGGGACAGGGGCCTTCGGGATACGAGCAGTACTTC.

The rearrangement links TRBV7-9 to TRBJ2-1, with D possibly matching TRBD2 (5 bases). V was shortened by 0 bases and J by 8 bases, with 8 bases between the two germline ends. This CDR3 comprises 13 residues. Looked up from germline, CDR1 is SEHNR and CDR2 is FQNEAQ (reference sequence). The CDR3 here is CASSLAGAHEQFF. CDR3 DNA sequence: TGTGCCAGCAGCTTAGCGGGAGCCCATGAGCAGTTCTTC.

The table lists this clonotype with a count of one. This sequence joins TRBV7-8 and TRBJ1-1, with D unresolved. Germline values: CDR1 SGHVS, CDR2 FQNEAQ. Trimming took off 2 bases at V and 0 bases at J, with 10 bases between the two ends. The length of the CDR3 is 15 residues. CDR3: CASSLSIVMNTEAFF. The CDR3 coding sequence is TGTGCCAGCAGCTTATCAATAGTTATGAACACTGAAGCTTTCTTT.

The CDR3 nucleotides are TGCAGTGCTCCGGGGATTTCAAGCAATGAGCAGTTCTTC. It is translated as CSAPGISSNEQFF. V gene TRBV20-1 combines with J gene TRBJ2-1, with D possibly matching TRBD2 (5 bases). The CDR3 covers 13 residues. Germline V CDR1 and CDR2: DFQATT, SNEGSKA (reference sequence). The ends were cut back, 5 bases at V and 6 bases at J, with 14 bases in the middle.

This clonotype showed up just once. The chain has TRBV29-1 and TRBJ2-1, with TRBD2 as a possible D gene (6 bases). This CDR3 has 15 residues. The germline CDR1 and CDR2 sequences are SQVTM and ANQGSEA. The germline V and J ends were trimmed by 4 bases and 3 bases, with 16 bases remaining between them. CDR3 bases: TGCAGCGTTGGCTCCACCGGGACTTTCTACAATGAGCAGTTCTTC. This sequence encodes CSVGSTGTFYNEQFF.

The V call is TRBV29-1, the J call TRBJ1-2, with TRBD1 as a possible D gene (5 bases). CDR1 is SQVTM, CDR2 ANQGSEA, per germline. This CDR3 is 14 amino acids long. V lost 0 bases and J lost 2, with 10 bases in between. This chain's CDR3 is CSVEDRGKNYGYTF. The CDR3 region has the DNA TGCAGCGTTGAAGATCGGGGCAAGAACTATGGCTACACCTTC.

The chain couples TRBV28 to TRBJ2-7; unclear D gene. Trimming left V 6 bases short and J 2 bases short, with 17 bases between. The CDR3 covers 15 residues. Germline values: CDR1 MDHEN, CDR2 SYDVKM. The DNA for the CDR3 is TGTGCCAGCAGGTCGGTCTTAGGACGGGCCTACGAGCAGTACTTC. It yields the protein CASRSVLGRAYEQYF. The full variable domain, with the rest looked up from reference TRBV28 and TRBJ2-7, is DVKVTQSSRYLVKRTGEKVFLECVQDMDHENMFWYRQDPGLGLRLIYFSYDVKMKEKGDIPEGYSVSREKKERFSLILESASTNQTSMYLCASRSVLGRAYEQYFGPGTRLTVT.

This chain links TRBV12-3 or TRBV12-4 with TRBJ2-3; a weak D match, TRBD2 (6 bases). Trimming pared 6 bases from V and 0 bases from J, leaving 16 bases between. The CDR3 runs to 16 residues. For the CDR3, the DNA is TGTGCCAGCAGAGCCGGGACTTTTTCTAGCACAGATACGCAGTATTTT. This translates into CASRAGTFSSTDTQYF.

In this sample, this clonotype turned up a few times. The chain carries TRBV12-3 or TRBV12-4 and TRBJ1-2; D not certain. The CDR3 contains 13 residues. The V gene lost 1 base and the J gene lost 6 bases, with 9 bases spanning the gap. The CDR3 loop reads CASSLGGLNGYTF. CDR3 nucleotide sequence: TGTGCCAGCAGTTTAGGAGGCCTGAATGGCTACACCTTC.

This clonotype was counted a single time. This chain links TRBV7-8 with TRBJ2-3; 10 nucleotides agree with TRBD2. This CDR3 contains 15 residues. V shed 5 bases and J 6 bases; nucleotides not matched to a gene: 8. Germline V lookup: CDR1 SGHVS, CDR2 FQNEAQ. The CDR3 region is CASSDPLAGEDTQYF. The CDR3 coding sequence is TGTGCCAGCAGCGACCCCCTAGCGGGAGAGGATACGCAGTATTTT.

The CDR3 nucleotides are TGCGCCAGCAGCTTGGCAGGTAGGGAGCACGAGCAGTACTTC. As protein: CASSLAGREHEQYF. This sequence joins TRBV5-1 and TRBJ2-7, with D perhaps TRBD2 (5 bases). CDR1 is SGHRS and CDR2 is YFSETQ in the germline V gene. The CDR3 is made up of 14 amino acids. The V and J ends lost 0 bases and 5 bases respectively, with 12 bases between them.

The V and J genes are TRBV9 and TRBJ2-4, with 8 positions matching TRBD2. The J call may be mistaken, given a closer DNA end match to TRBJ2-7. There are 15 residues in the CDR3. CDR1 is SGDLS and CDR2 is YYNGEE in the germline V gene. The CDR3 protein is CASSPGGNSAYEQYF. The CDR3 DNA follows: TGTGCCAGCTCTCCGGGAGGGAATTCTGCCTACGAGCAGTACTTC.

V is TRBV5-6 and J is TRBJ1-1; a weak D match, TRBD1 (5 bases). Trimming removed 6 bases from V and 4 bases from J, with 13 bases in between. Germline CDR1 reads SGHDT; CDR2 reads YYEEEE. This CDR3 comprises 13 residues. CDR3 sequence reads: CASTMLGGTEAFF. The CDR3 DNA reads TGTGCCAGCACCATGTTGGGGGGCACTGAAGCTTTCTTT.

The chain links TRBV3-1 to TRBJ2-5; TRBD1 agrees at 7 bases. The end of the DNA aligns better with TRBJ2-7, so the J call may be wrong. The CDR3 totals 17 residues. Germline CDR1 LGHDT, CDR2 YNNKEL (reference sequence). In DNA form, the CDR3 reads TGTGCCAGCAGCCAAGTTGCTTCGACAGGGTCCCCTTACGAGCAGTACTTC. The encoded protein is CASSQVASTGSPYEQYF.

The chain has TRBV20-1 and TRBJ2-1; 7 bases line up with TRBD2. The CDR3 sequence is 15 residues long. Germline V gene sequence: CDR1 DFQATT, CDR2 SNEGSKA (reference sequence). Germline trimming cut 2 bases from V and 1 base from J; bases unmatched to any gene: 5. The DNA for the CDR3 is TGCAGTGCTAGAAAGGAGGGAGGGTCCTACAATGAGCAGTTCTTC. Its translation is CSARKEGGSYNEQFF.

The chain carries TRBV20-1 and TRBJ1-5; the D is unclear. The V and J ends lost 4 bases and 0 bases respectively, with 13 bases between them. Germline CDR1 is DFQATT and CDR2 is SNEGSKA (reference sequence). CDR3 length: 15 amino acids. CDR3 nucleotide sequence: TGCAGTGCTAAGACCTACAAGAATAGCAATCAGCCCCAGCATTTT. Amino acids: CSAKTYKNSNQPQHF.

This chain links TRBV27 with TRBJ1-2; TRBD1 might be the D (6 bases). Looked up from germline, CDR1 is MNHEY and CDR2 is SMNVEV (reference sequence). V dropped 6 bases and J dropped 1 base, with 21 bases sitting between them. CDR3 size: 17 residues. The CDR3 here is CASRGYEQGADNYGYTF. The CDR3 region has the DNA TGTGCCAGCAGGGGATACGAACAGGGTGCGGATAACTATGGCTACACCTTC.

The chain combines TRBV10-1 with TRBJ2-3; maybe TRBD2 (7 bases). CDR3 length: 18 amino acids. Trimming stripped 5 bases from V and 3 bases from J, with 24 bases between. Germline assignment: CDR1 WNHNN and CDR2 SYGVQD (reference sequence). The CDR3 is CASSKGGPAGERTDTQYF. The DNA for the CDR3 is TGCGCCAGCAGTAAGGGGGGTCCCGCGGGAGAGAGGACAGATACGCAGTATTTT.

This clonotype was observed a few times. The junction differs from germline at one of its ends, possibly a read error. As DNA, the CDR3 is TGTGCCAGCAGTTTCGGAGCGGGACTATCCTCCTTCGAGCAGTACTTC. Translating gives CASSFGAGLSSFEQYF. The genes are TRBV12-3 or TRBV12-4 and TRBJ2-7, with TRBD2 matching over 7 bases. The CDR3 runs 16 residues.

The rearrangement uses TRBV6-4 and TRBJ2-1; 8 bases map to TRBD2. Trimming cost V 4 bases and J 8 bases; bases outside gene matches: 1. CDR1 and CDR2 from the germline V gene are MRHNA and SNTAGT. This CDR3 has 12 residues. The CDR3 sequence: CASSGLAYEQFF. The CDR3 DNA sequence: TGTGCCAGCAGTGGACTAGCGTATGAGCAGTTCTTC.

This clonotype was found a few times. This chain links TRBV27 with TRBJ1-2; 7 positions agree with TRBD1. The CDR3 has 12 amino acids. Germline V CDR1 and CDR2: MNHEY, SMNVEV (reference sequence). With 5 bases clipped from V and 7 bases from J, the junction kept 4 bases outside the gene matches. Written as DNA, the CDR3 is TGTGCCAGCAGTCAACAGGGGTCTGGCTACACCTTC. Its protein is CASSQQGSGYTF.

J is TRBJ1-1 and V is TRBV5-1, with a possible D match to TRBD1 (6 bases). Germline V gene lookup returns CDR1 SGHRS and CDR2 YFSETQ. This CDR3 contains 16 residues. The V and J ends lost 4 bases and 2 bases respectively, with 18 bases between them. This CDR3 is CASSPKGGVVNTEAFF. The DNA of the CDR3 is TGCGCCAGCAGCCCGAAAGGGGGGGTTGTTAACACTGAAGCTTTCTTT.

The rearrangement uses TRBV7-2 and TRBJ2-3; D call uncertain. Per germline, CDR1 SGHTA and CDR2 FQGNSA. The CDR3 is 18 amino acids. Deletions cut 5 bases from V and 3 bases from J, with 24 bases between. The CDR3 region has the DNA TGTGCCAGCAGCCCGGAGCCACTGATGTGGGTCACAACAGATACGCAGTATTTT. Translated: CASSPEPLMWVTTDTQYF.

J is TRBJ2-1 and V is TRBV20-1; D perhaps matches TRBD2 (6 bases). V was shortened by 7 bases and J by 0 bases, with 13 bases between the two germline ends. The length of the CDR3 is 14 residues. Germline CDR1 DFQATT, CDR2 SNEGSKA (reference sequence). CDR3 nucleotides: TGCAGTGGTGGAGGGAGTTACTCCTACAATGAGCAGTTCTTC. Translated, it gives CSGGGSYSYNEQFF.

A few counts support this clonotype. V and J are TRBV24-1 and TRBJ2-1; 9 nucleotides line up with TRBD2. The germline gives CDR1 KGHDR, CDR2 SFDVKD. V shed 2 bases, J shed 6 bases, and the junction held 1 base outside the gene matches. CDR3 length: 14 residues. The CDR3 sequence: CATSDSLAGNEQFF. The DNA for the CDR3 is TGTGCCACCAGTGATTCACTAGCGGGCAATGAGCAGTTCTTC.

Concerning this clonotype itself: An end of the junction does not agree with germline; a read error may underlie this. This chain joins TRBV5-1 and TRBJ2-7; D is possibly TRBD1 (5 bases). The CDR3 loop spans 12 amino acids. Germline V lookup: CDR1 SGHRS, CDR2 YFSETQ. The CDR3 loop is CASSLTGETQHF. In DNA, the CDR3 is TGCGCCAGCAGCTTGACAGGAGAGACCCAGCACTTC.

The rearrangement joins TRBV12-3 or TRBV12-4 to TRBJ2-4, with 9 positions matching TRBD1. This CDR3 region has 11 residues. With V trimmed by 11 bases and J by 8 bases, 4 bases remained unmatched. This chain's CDR3 is CAWDRDDIQYF. CDR3 bases: TGTGCCTGGGACAGGGATGACATTCAGTACTTC.